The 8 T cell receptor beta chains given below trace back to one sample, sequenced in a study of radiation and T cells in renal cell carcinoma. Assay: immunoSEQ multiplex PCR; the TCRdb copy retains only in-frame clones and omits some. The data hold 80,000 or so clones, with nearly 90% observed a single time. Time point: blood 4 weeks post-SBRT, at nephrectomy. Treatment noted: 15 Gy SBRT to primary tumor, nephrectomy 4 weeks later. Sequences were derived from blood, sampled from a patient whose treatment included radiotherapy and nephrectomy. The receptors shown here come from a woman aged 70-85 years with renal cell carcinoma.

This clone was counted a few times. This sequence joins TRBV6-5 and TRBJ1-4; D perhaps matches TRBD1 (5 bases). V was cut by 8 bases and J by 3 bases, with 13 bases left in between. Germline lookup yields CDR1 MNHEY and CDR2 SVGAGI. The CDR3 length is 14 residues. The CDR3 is CASGWGMANEKLFF. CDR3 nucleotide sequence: TGTGCCAGCGGTTGGGGCATGGCTAATGAAAAACTGTTTTTT.

CDR3 coding DNA: TGTGCCAGCAGTAAGACATCCAATGAGCAGTTCTTC. Its protein product is CASSKTSNEQFF. The rearrangement links TRBV6-1 to TRBJ2-1; D gene unclear. Trimming pared 5 bases from V and 6 bases from J, leaving 8 bases between. Germline loops: CDR1 MNHNS, CDR2 SASEGT. The CDR3 is 12 amino acids.

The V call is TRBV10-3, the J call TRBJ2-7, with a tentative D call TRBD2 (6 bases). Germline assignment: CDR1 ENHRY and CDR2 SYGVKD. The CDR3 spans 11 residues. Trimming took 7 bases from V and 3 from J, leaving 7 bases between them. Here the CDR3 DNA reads TGTGCCATCACGCGGGGCTACGAGCAGTACTTC. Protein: CAITRGYEQYF.

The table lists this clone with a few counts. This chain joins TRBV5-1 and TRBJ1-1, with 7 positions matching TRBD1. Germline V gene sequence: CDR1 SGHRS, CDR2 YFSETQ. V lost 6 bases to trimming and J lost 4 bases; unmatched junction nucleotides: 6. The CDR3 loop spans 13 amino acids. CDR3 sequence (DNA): TGCGCCAGCAAAGCCAGGGGGGGCACTGAAGCTTTCTTT. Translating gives CASKARGGTEAFF.

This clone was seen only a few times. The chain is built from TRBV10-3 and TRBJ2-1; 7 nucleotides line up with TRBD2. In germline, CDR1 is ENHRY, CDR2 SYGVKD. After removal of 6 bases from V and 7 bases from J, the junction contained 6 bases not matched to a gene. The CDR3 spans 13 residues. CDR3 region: CAIRWTRVNEQFF. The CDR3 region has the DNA TGTGCCATCAGATGGACTAGAGTAAATGAGCAGTTCTTC.

The CDR3 DNA reads as TGTGCCAGCTGGGACGACAGTTTATATGGCTACACCTTC. Its protein is CASWDDSLYGYTF. The gene calls are TRBV6-5 and TRBJ1-2; a possible D gene is TRBD1 (5 bases). Germline lookup yields CDR1 MNHEY and CDR2 SVGAGI. This CDR3 spans 13 amino acids. Trimming removed 8 bases at V and 5 bases at J, with 15 bases between.

This CDR3 is CASSLAGGPTDTQYF. The CDR3 nucleotides read TGTGCCAGCAGTCTCGCGGGGGGGCCTACAGATACGCAGTATTTT. The gene calls are TRBV4-2 and TRBJ2-3; 9 bases line up with TRBD2. Germline V gives CDR1 LGHNA, CDR2 YNFKEQ. The V and J ends lost 6 bases and 3 bases, in that order; junction bases with no gene match: 7. This CDR3 has 15 residues.

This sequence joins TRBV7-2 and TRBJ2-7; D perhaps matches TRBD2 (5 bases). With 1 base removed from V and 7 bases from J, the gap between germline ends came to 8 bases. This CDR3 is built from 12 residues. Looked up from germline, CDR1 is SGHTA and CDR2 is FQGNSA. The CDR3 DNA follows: TGTGCCAGCAGCTTAGATGGGAGAGAGCAGTACTTC. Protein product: CASSLDGREQYF. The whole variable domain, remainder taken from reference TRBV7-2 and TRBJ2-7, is GAGVSQSPSNKVTEKGKDVELRCDPISGHTALYWYRQSLGQGLEFLIYFQGNSAPDKSGLPSDRFSAERTGGSVSTLTIQRTQQEDSAVYLCASSLDGREQYFGPGTRLTVT.